This is a list of T cell receptor beta chains from one sample in a study of blood T cells in healthy people across ages. TCRdb itself ran the 5' RACE reads through MiXCR, one entry per CDR3 protein. The table includes over 1,500,000 distinct CDR3 sequences, about two fifths detected once. The sequenced sample consisted of blood. The receptors stem from a human donor in good health. The CDR3 runs from the conserved cysteine through the conserved F or W. D genes are given only for firm matches. Clone size is given for some rows only: seen once, a few or many times, or a class if the clone is expanded.

d_call,j_call,v_call,clone_size,cdr3_nt,cdr3_aa
TRBD1,TRBJ2-3,TRBV20-1,-,TGCAGTGCTTCCGCGCTAAGCCGACAGGGAAGCACAGATACGCAGTATTTT,CSASALSRQGSTDTQYF
TRBD1,TRBJ2-7,TRBV20-1,-,TGCAGTGCTAGTAACAGGGACAGCTCCTACGAGCAGTACTTC,CSASNRDSSYEQYF
TRBD1,TRBJ2-1,TRBV5-1,few,TGCGCCAGCAGCTTGGTAATCGGGACAGGGGGCTACAATGAGCAGTTCTTC,CASSLVIGTGGYNEQFF
-,TRBJ2-3,TRBV7-3,few,TGTGCCAGCCGCGTGGGGGGAGTACTCACAGATACGCAGTATTTT,CASRVGGVLTDTQYF
-,TRBJ1-2,TRBV29-1,few,TGCAGCAAAAGGGACATGGCCCATCGCTACACCTTC,CSKRDMAHRYTF
TRBD1,TRBJ2-1,TRBV15,-,TGTGCCACCAGCAGCGAGGGGGCCTCCTACAATGAGCAGTTCTTC,CATSSEGASYNEQFF
-,TRBJ1-2,TRBV7-6,many,TGTGCCAGCAGCTTAAGGGCAGGGGATGGCTACACCTTC,CASSLRAGDGYTF
-,TRBJ1-5,TRBV2,-,TGTGCCAGCAGTGAATACACCCGCAATCAGCCCCAGCATTTT,CASSEYTRNQPQHF
-,TRBJ2-5,TRBV7-8,-,TGTGCCAGCGCACTAAATTCCGGGGACGGGGAGACCCAGTACTTC,CASALNSGDGETQYF
-,TRBJ2-7,TRBV20-1,-,TGCAGTGCTAGAGATTCTGGGGCTGGATTGTACGAGCAGTACTTC,CSARDSGAGLYEQYF
-,TRBJ2-7,TRBV5-1,-,TGCGCCAGCAGCTTTATAGAAATCTCCTACGAGCAGTACTTC,CASSFIEISYEQYF
-,TRBJ1-2,TRBV6-5,-,TGTGCCAGCAGTCAGGAGTCATACAGGGATTGGGGCTACACCTTC,CASSQESYRDWGYTF
TRBD1,TRBJ2-5,TRBV27,-,TGTGCCAGCAGTTCCTCCAGACAGGGGAAAGAGACCCAGTACTTC,CASSSSRQGKETQYF
-,TRBJ1-3,TRBV7-9,-,TGTGCCAGCAGCCTAATACTGGACACCATATATTTT,CASSLILDTIYF
-,TRBJ1-1,TRBV7-2,-,TGTGCCAGCAGCTTAGTGGCTTTGGGGAGGACTAACACTGAAGCTTTCTTT,CASSLVALGRTNTEAFF
-,TRBJ2-1,TRBV20-1,-,TGCAGTGCTAGAGAACCAGTGGCGGGGCGCAATGAGCAGTTCTTC,CSAREPVAGRNEQFF
-,TRBJ2-5,TRBV12-3/TRBV12-4,-,TGTGCCAGCAGGCCCGAGGAGGAGACCCAGTACTTC,CASRPEEETQYF
TRBD2,TRBJ2-3,TRBV20-1,-,TGCAGTGCTATAGCTAGCGGACTCCGCACAGATACGCAGTATTTT,CSAIASGLRTDTQYF
TRBD2,TRBJ2-5,TRBV27,few,TGTGCCAGCAGTTTCTTGACTAGCGGAGACCAAGAGACCCAGTACTTC,CASSFLTSGDQETQYF
TRBD1,TRBJ2-5,TRBV4-2,few,TGTGCCAGCAGCCAATCCGGGACAGCCCAAGAGACCCAGTACTTC,CASSQSGTAQETQYF
-,TRBJ2-3,TRBV5-4,-,TGTGCCAGCAGCCCCGGAACCCCGGGCACAGATACGCAGTATTTT,CASSPGTPGTDTQYF
-,TRBJ1-1,TRBV4-1,-,TGCGCCAGCAGCCAAGACCCATCGGAACCCAAACTTGAAGCTTTCTTT,CASSQDPSEPKLEAFF
-,TRBJ2-7,TRBV25-1,-,TGTGCCAGCAGTTCTAGGACACGCTACGAGCAGTACTTC,CASSSRTRYEQYF
TRBD1,TRBJ2-7,TRBV15,few,TGTGCCACCAGCAGAGCGGGACAGGGGCAATACGAGCAGTACTTC,CATSRAGQGQYEQYF
-,TRBJ1-5,TRBV28,-,TGTGCCAGCAGTTTATGGACGTCCGGTGGTGGCGGCAATCAGCCCCAGCATTTT,CASSLWTSGGGGNQPQHF
-,TRBJ2-7,TRBV15,-,TGTGCCACCAGCAGAGAAGACGGGGGCTACGAGCAGTACTTC,CATSREDGGYEQYF
TRBD2,TRBJ2-7,TRBV7-2,once,TGTGCCAGCAGCACTACTAGCGGCTGCGAGCAGTACTTC,CASSTTSGCEQYF
-,TRBJ1-2,TRBV6-5,-,TGTGCCACCTACGGGGGTCTTCCCCTTCGCTATGGCTACACCTTC,CATYGGLPLRYGYTF
-,TRBJ1-2,TRBV24-1,few,TGTGCCACCAGTGATTATGACCTTGGCTACACCTTC,CATSDYDLGYTF
TRBD1,TRBJ2-7,TRBV18,-,TGTGCCAGCTCACTGAACCCACAGGGGAACGAGCAGTACTTC,CASSLNPQGNEQYF
-,TRBJ1-2,TRBV6-2/TRBV6-3,few,TGTGCCAGCGGCGGGGCAGGTTATGGCTACACCTTC,CASGGAGYGYTF
-,TRBJ2-1,TRBV7-8,few,TGTGCCAGCAGCCTACCCAAGGGGGCCTCGGTCGGGGGTGAGCAGTTCTTC,CASSLPKGASVGGEQFF
-,TRBJ1-6,TRBV7-6,-,TGTGCCAGCAGCTTAGGGGACGTCAGAGATTCACCCCTCCACTTT,CASSLGDVRDSPLHF
TRBD2,TRBJ2-3,TRBV20-1,few,TGCAGTGCTAGAGATGCGGGGGGGCCGATAGATACGCAGTATTTT,CSARDAGGPIDTQYF
-,TRBJ2-5,TRBV2,-,TGTGCCAGCGAGGAGAGTTGGGGAGAGACCCAGTACTTC,CASEESWGETQYF
-,TRBJ2-7,TRBV20-1,few,TGCAGTGCCAGTCGCAAGGATCGGGACTCCTACGAGCAGTACTTC,CSASRKDRDSYEQYF
TRBD1,TRBJ1-2,TRBV7-2,-,TGTGCCAGCAGCGCCGGGACAGGACGTGGCTACACCTTC,CASSAGTGRGYTF
-,TRBJ1-2,TRBV10-3,-,TGTGCCATCAGTGAGAACCCGGTTGGCTACACCTTC,CAISENPVGYTF
TRBD2,TRBJ2-7,TRBV20-1,once,TGCAGTGCTGCCGGGACTACCGCCCACGAGCAGTACTTC,CSAAGTTAHEQYF
-,TRBJ1-4,TRBV6-5,few,TGTGCCAGCAGTTACTTCTTTGCGGGAATGTATGAAAAACTGTTTTTT,CASSYFFAGMYEKLFF
-,TRBJ1-1,TRBV25-1,few,TGTGCCAGCAGTCCCCAAGGGACATCCAACACTGAAGCTTTCTTT,CASSPQGTSNTEAFF
-,TRBJ1-1,TRBV12-3/TRBV12-4,few,TGTGCCAGCAGTTTTGTAAGCGCCAGGGGATTCCTCGAAGCTTTCTTT,CASSFVSARGFLEAFF
-,TRBJ1-2,TRBV20-1,few,TGCAGTGCTGGCCCCCCGCTAGGCGACTATGGCTACACCTTC,CSAGPPLGDYGYTF
-,TRBJ1-2,TRBV12-3/TRBV12-4,-,TGTGCCAGCTTCCTGGCAGGGGTGGCTAACTATGGCTACACCTTC,CASFLAGVANYGYTF
TRBD2,TRBJ2-5,TRBV5-5,-,TGTGCCAGCAGCGCCACTAGCGGGGGGGCGCAAGAGACCCAGTACTTC,CASSATSGGAQETQYF
-,TRBJ1-1,TRBV9,few,TGTGCCAGCAGCCCACACAGGGTAGGGACTGAAGCTTTCTTT,CASSPHRVGTEAFF
-,TRBJ2-7,TRBV28,-,TGTGCCACCGGACCAGGGATTGTATTAGGGTCCTACGAGCAGTACTTC,CATGPGIVLGSYEQYF
-,TRBJ1-2,TRBV29-1,-,TGCAGCGTTGAAGAGCAAACTCAGGGAAACTATGGCTACACCTTC,CSVEEQTQGNYGYTF
-,TRBJ1-5,TRBV2,few,TGTGCCAGCAGTGAATCCCCCGGACAATCCCAGCATTTT,CASSESPGQSQHF
-,TRBJ2-1,TRBV7-2,-,TGTGCCAGCAGCTTAGTGACTGGGCTTAGAGAGCAGTTCTTC,CASSLVTGLREQFF